The TCR beta chain described here comes from a study of cytomegalovirus exposure and HLA in healthy donors. With 60 Vbeta and 13 Jbeta primers, the PCR was carried out. TCRdb's table, derived via immunoSEQ multiplex PCR, lists solely in-frame clones and lacks some. The sample carries roughly 120,000 clones, about three fifths recorded once. Looked up from germline, CDR1 is SGHRS and CDR2 is YFSETQ. This CDR3 spans 14 amino acids. Sequenced material: PBMCs. This receptor was taken from a man aged 35 to 55 in good health and CMV-seropositive. The V and J genes are TRBV5-1 and TRBJ2-5; 10 bases agree with TRBD2. The DNA matches TRBJ2-7 better at its end, which makes the J call doubtful. CDR3 sequence (DNA): TGCGCCAGCAGCCAGTCTAGCGGGAGCTACGAGCAGTACTTC. Residues: CASSQSSGSYEQYF.